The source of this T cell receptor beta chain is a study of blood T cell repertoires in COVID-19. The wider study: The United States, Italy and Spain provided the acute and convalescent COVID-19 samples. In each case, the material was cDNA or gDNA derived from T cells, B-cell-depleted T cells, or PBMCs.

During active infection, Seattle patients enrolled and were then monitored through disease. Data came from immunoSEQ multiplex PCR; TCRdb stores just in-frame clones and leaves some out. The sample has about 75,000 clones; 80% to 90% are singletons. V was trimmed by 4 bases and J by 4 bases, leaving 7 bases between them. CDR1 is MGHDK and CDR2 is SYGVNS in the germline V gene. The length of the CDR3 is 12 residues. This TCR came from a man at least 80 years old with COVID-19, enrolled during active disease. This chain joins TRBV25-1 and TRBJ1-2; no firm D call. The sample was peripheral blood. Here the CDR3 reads CASSVGSYGYTF. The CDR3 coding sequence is TGTGCCAGCAGTGTGGGCAGCTATGGCTACACCTTC.